Listed below are T cell receptor beta chains from one sample, sequenced in a study of cytomegalovirus exposure and HLA in healthy donors. Sequenced by immunoSEQ multiplex PCR; TCRdb stores in-frame clones only, minus some. Counted here are about 190,000 clones, 70% to 80% occurring once; the ten biggest clones make up 11% to 15%. The sequenced material came from PBMCs. The receptor set was obtained from a woman aged 25 to 45 in good health and CMV-seropositive. Each CDR3 is given with its conserved first and last residue. The D gene is left open where the match is weak. Where a row states a size, it is once, few, many or the class of an expanded clone; other rows omit it.

v_gene	len	d_gene	abundance	j_gene	CDR3nt	CDR3aa
TRBV5-1	16	TRBD2	-	TRBJ2-5	TGCGCCAGCAGCTTAGGACTAGCGGGACCCAAAGAGACCCAGTACTTC	CASSLGLAGPKETQYF
TRBV19	14	-	-	TRBJ2-3	TGTGCCAGTAAGGCCGGTAGCGGTCGAGATACGCAGTATTTT	CASKAGSGRDTQYF
TRBV5-4	15	TRBD1	-	TRBJ1-1	TGTGCCAGCAGCCCGGACGGGACAGAGAACACTGAAGCTTTCTTT	CASSPDGTENTEAFF
TRBV9	13	-	-	TRBJ2-1	TGTGCCAGCAGCGAGGGACTCTACAATGAGCAGTTCTTC	CASSEGLYNEQFF
TRBV5-1	13	TRBD2	-	TRBJ2-1	TGCGCCAGCACTGCGGGGGGCCGGGATGAGCAGTTCTTC	CASTAGGRDEQFF
TRBV19	17	-	-	TRBJ1-2	TGTGCCAGTAGTATATTAGAGGCAGGCGGGGCGAACTATGGCTACACCTTC	CASSILEAGGANYGYTF
TRBV7-8	13	-	-	TRBJ1-1	TGTGCCAGCAGCCTCCGACAGAACACTGAAGCTTTCTTT	CASSLRQNTEAFF
TRBV28	14	TRBD1	-	TRBJ1-6	TGTGCCAGCGGGAGACAGGGTGTTACTTCACCCCTCCACTTT	CASGRQGVTSPLHF
TRBV30	15	-	-	TRBJ1-3	TGTGCCTGGAGTGTTAGCGGCCACTCTGGAAACACCATATATTTT	CAWSVSGHSGNTIYF
TRBV27	13	-	-	TRBJ1-1	TGTGCCAGCGCCCACCGGACAGATCGTGAAGCTTTCTTT	CASAHRTDREAFF
TRBV19	13	-	-	TRBJ1-5	TGTGCCAGTAGAAACAGTTTTAATCAGCCCCAGCATTTT	CASRNSFNQPQHF
TRBV7-6	12	-	-	TRBJ2-5	TGTGCCAGCAGCCGGACTCAAGAGACCCAGTACTTC	CASSRTQETQYF
TRBV29-1	13	TRBD1	-	TRBJ2-2	TGCAGCGCCCGGACAGGGGACATCGGGGAGCTGTTTTTT	CSARTGDIGELFF
TRBV6-4	14	-	few	TRBJ2-7	TGTGCCAGCAGAGCATTTTCGGGCTCCTACGAGCAGTACTTC	CASRAFSGSYEQYF
TRBV2	14	-	few	TRBJ1-5	TGTGCCAGCAGGGACAGCTATAGCAATCAGCCCCAGCATTTT	CASRDSYSNQPQHF
TRBV29-1	14	-	-	TRBJ1-1	TGCAGCGTCCCCCCGGGGGGTGAGGGCACTGAAGCTTTCTTT	CSVPPGGEGTEAFF
TRBV27	13	TRBD1	once	TRBJ2-3	TGTGCCACCACGGACAGGGAGGCAGATACGCAGTATTTT	CATTDREADTQYF
TRBV7-2	13	TRBD2	few	TRBJ2-7	TGTGCCAGCAGGTCGGGAGGGGGGCGGGAGCAGTACTTC	CASRSGGGREQYF
TRBV28	15	TRBD1	-	TRBJ1-2	TGTGCCAGCAGTCCCACCACAGGGGGCCTAAATGGCTACACCTTC	CASSPTTGGLNGYTF
TRBV12-5	15	TRBD1	-	TRBJ1-1	TGTGCTAGTGGTTTGCACGGGACAGGGGACACTGAAGCTTTCTTT	CASGLHGTGDTEAFF
TRBV6-5	15	TRBD1	-	TRBJ2-1	TGTGCCAGCAGTCGGGACAGCCTCGGGTTTGGTGAGCAGTTCTTC	CASSRDSLGFGEQFF
TRBV30	13	-	-	TRBJ1-1	TGTGCCTGGAGTGTCAGGGGGAACACTGAAGCTTTCTTT	CAWSVRGNTEAFF
TRBV5-1	15	TRBD2	-	TRBJ2-1	TGCGCCAGCAGCTTCGGACTAGCGGGATTCAATGAGCAGTTCTTC	CASSFGLAGFNEQFF
TRBV9	15	TRBD2	-	TRBJ2-5	TGTGCCAGCAGCGTAGATAGCGGGAGGCTAGAGACCCAGTACTTC	CASSVDSGRLETQYF
TRBV5-1	15	TRBD2	-	TRBJ2-1	TGCGCCAGCAGCTTGGGACGGGGGGACTACAATGAGCAGTTCTTC	CASSLGRGDYNEQFF
TRBV4-3	17	TRBD1	-	TRBJ1-2	TGCGCCAGCAGCCAAGAACTATCGGGACAGGGGGCTTTTGTCTACACCTTC	CASSQELSGQGAFVYTF
TRBV6-4	15	TRBD2	few	TRBJ2-1	TGTGCCAGCAGCCAAACTAGCGGGGGGGGTAATGAGCAGTTCTTC	CASSQTSGGGNEQFF
TRBV28	15	TRBD1	-	TRBJ2-3	TGTGCCAGCAGTTTAGGGGGACAGGGAGGAGATACGCAGTATTTT	CASSLGGQGGDTQYF
TRBV9	21	TRBD2	-	TRBJ2-1	TGTGCCAGCAGCGTAGCCACGGGGGTAGCGGGACGCCAATTGAACTACAATGAGCAGTTCTTC	CASSVATGVAGRQLNYNEQFF
TRBV4-2	17	TRBD2	-	TRBJ2-2	TGTGCCAGCAGCCACCCAACTAGCGGACCCAGGGCCGGGGAGCTGTTTTTT	CASSHPTSGPRAGELFF
TRBV10-3	13	-	few	TRBJ1-1	TGTGCCATCAGTCAGGTCTCGAACACTGAAGCTTTCTTT	CAISQVSNTEAFF
TRBV9	17	TRBD2	-	TRBJ2-5	TGTGCCAGCAGCGCCGGTCCGGGGGCGGGAGGGCTAGAGACCCAGTACTTC	CASSAGPGAGGLETQYF
TRBV10-3	13	TRBD1	-	TRBJ1-4	TGTGCCAGCAGACAGGGTTTAAATGAAAAACTGTTTTTT	CASRQGLNEKLFF
TRBV5-1	13	-	-	TRBJ1-2	TGCGCCAGCAGCTTGGTCGGGGGAGAAGGCTACACCTTC	CASSLVGGEGYTF
TRBV28	13	-	-	TRBJ1-2	TGTGCCAGCAAACCGGGACACCTCTATGGCTACACCTTC	CASKPGHLYGYTF
TRBV15	16	-	-	TRBJ2-5	TGTGCCACCAGCAGAGATTCTTGGGGGCTCCGAGAGACCCAGTACTTC	CATSRDSWGLRETQYF
TRBV10-3	17	-	-	TRBJ1-1	TGTGCCATCAGTGACGGTAAGTTTCGGGATATGAACACTGAAGCTTTCTTT	CAISDGKFRDMNTEAFF
TRBV28	15	-	-	TRBJ1-4	TGTGCCAGCAGTTCGCCCAGAGGGCTTGCTGAAAAACTGTTTTTT	CASSSPRGLAEKLFF
TRBV2	15	TRBD1	-	TRBJ1-2	TGTGCCAGCAGTGAATACGGACAGGGGTTCTATGGCTACACCTTC	CASSEYGQGFYGYTF
TRBV4-1	15	TRBD1	once	TRBJ2-7	TGCGCCAGCAGCCCCTTTGGACAGGGGAGGTACGAGCAGTACTTC	CASSPFGQGRYEQYF
TRBV5-4	15	TRBD1	-	TRBJ2-2	TGTGCCAGCAGCTCCGGGACAGCGAACACCGGGGAGCTGTTTTTT	CASSSGTANTGELFF
TRBV2	14	TRBD1	-	TRBJ2-2	TGTGCCAGCAGAGGACAGGTTAACACCGGGGAGCTGTTTTTT	CASRGQVNTGELFF
TRBV7-8	16	TRBD1	few	TRBJ1-1	TGTGCCAGCAGCCCGCACCCGGGACAGGGACCCACTGAAGCTTTCTTT	CASSPHPGQGPTEAFF
TRBV19	15	TRBD2	-	TRBJ2-7	TGTGCCAGTAGTATAGCCGTAGCGGGAGACTACGAGCAGTACTTC	CASSIAVAGDYEQYF
TRBV27	15	TRBD1	-	TRBJ2-7	TGTGCCAGCAGAAAACGACAGGGGGCTTCCTACGAGCAGTACTTC	CASRKRQGASYEQYF
TRBV9	15	TRBD1	-	TRBJ1-6	TGTGCCAGCAGCGTTAGGGACAGGGGGACTTCACCCCTCCACTTT	CASSVRDRGTSPLHF
TRBV5-1	14	-	-	TRBJ2-2	TGCGCCAGCAGCTCCCCTAGTGGCCCCGGGGAGCTGTTTTTT	CASSSPSGPGELFF